This T cell receptor (beta chain) appears in the sequencing data of a study of blood T cells in healthy people across ages (dated by TCRdb to the mid-2010s). Study-level background: Template switching captured roughly one uniquely barcoded TCR beta cDNA molecule per two T cells in model experiments. To track age-related changes in TCR beta repertoire diversity, the study relied on deep sequencing normalized with unique cDNA molecular identifiers. Donors were grouped into four age groups: young (average roughly 17 years), middle-aged (39), aged (roughly 67) and long-lived (around 80). To avoid experimental bias, donors of different ages were spread randomly across the sequencing lanes. Using the same blood draw, the study looked at two additional independent replicas of 1 million unique cDNA reads for two donors, one aged 18 to 30 and the other aged 80 or older.

Libraries were made using 5' RACE. TCRdb shows the sequencer as Illumina HiSeq 2500. The second PCR ran for about 6 to 12 cycles and used a J-beta primer mix along with a sample-barcoded 5' primer. Each TCR beta cDNA molecule received a unique molecular identifier from a template-switch 5' adaptor carrying 12 random nucleotides. Each sample yielded at least 3 million CDR3-containing paired-end reads. All of the RNA was converted into first-strand cDNA using the Mint cDNA synthesis kit, with a TRBC-specific oligonucleotide serving as the primer. Following uracil-DNA glycosylase treatment, a first 18-cycle PCR with universal primers M1SS and BC2_uni_R was performed on all cDNA. The paper's processing steps were these. For normalization, 1 million high-quality reads, each with a distinct molecular identifier, were randomly selected from each sample. Instead of being binned into consensus sequences, reads that shared molecular identifiers were thrown out. CDR3 identification, clonotype clustering and error correction used MiTCR with a Q25 quality threshold and the strictest error-elimination algorithm. A nonparametric unseen species model with Euler transformation was used to estimate lower-bound total TCR beta diversity. TCRdb reprocessing: public reads trimmed at Q25 with fastp, clones called with MiXCR, in-frame beta chains kept. Entries are consolidated by CDR3 protein sequence, retaining the most common genes and DNA. In this record, the V and J calls reflect TCRdb's handling and not the investigators' own analysis. Here the sample has hundreds of thousands of distinct CDR3 sequences; 45% to 65% occur a single time. The top ten clonotypes cover approximately 40% of the sample.

Trimming at the junction amounts to 5 bases on V and 11 bases on J, and the germline ends lie 21 bases apart. Taken from the germline V gene, the CDR1 and CDR2 loops are SQVTM and ANQGSEA. Inclusive of the bounding cysteine and phenylalanine, the CDR3 is 13 residues long. Only the CDR3 portion is preserved as DNA: 39 bases, with reading frame beginning at the first base. The full study reports these points: Estimates of total diversity based on one million sequenced T cells were considered lower bounds and underestimates. Observed TCR beta diversity per million T cells fell roughly linearly with age, and a significant reduction was already apparent by age around 44. Observed TCR beta diversity correlated strongly with the percentage of naive T cells measured by flow cytometry. Bulk unsorted PBMC profiling prevented conclusive comparison of naive and antigen-experienced compartments. The long-lived group showed more naive CD4+ T cells, fewer expanded clones and increased TCR diversity than the aged group, suggesting age selection. The CMV infection status of donors was not known, potentially confounding age-related changes in expanded clonotypes.

The roughly 38 donors, aged about 6 to 95 years, were systemically healthy Caucasian individuals from Russia. Each donor gave ten milliliters of peripheral blood, collected into EDTA-treated Vacutainer tubes. Ficoll-Paque density-gradient centrifugation was used to isolate PBMCs, with at least 6.5 million per sample. Total RNA, at least 5 micrograms per sample, was extracted from PBMCs with Trizol reagent. For every donor, flow cytometry on a PBMC aliquot measured the percentage of naive CD45RAhigh/CD27high T cells. Points on this clonotype: Its antigen has not been determined. The record has no base qualities; no much larger clone is one base away.

Sequencing was carried out using blood. The chain joins TRBV29-1 to TRBJ2-5, with the D gene too uncertain to name. The TCR originated in a man aged 60 to 75 in good health. The nucleotides read TGCAGCGTTACGGCCTACGTGGGCAATGAGCAGTACTTC. This is translated as CSVTAYVGNEQYF.